This is a list of T cell receptor beta chains from one sample in a study of OX40 agonist ivuxolimab in advanced cancers. The protocol was immunoSEQ multiplex PCR, while the TCRdb copy is restricted to in-frame clones and leaves out a portion. The sample includes approximately 57,000 clones, around nine tenths of them seen just once. The sequencing used CD4+ or CD8+ T cells sorted from blood, collected in a trial of the OX40 agonist ivuxolimab. The receptors originated from an adult with an advanced solid tumor such as melanoma, head and neck, liver or kidney cancer. Each CDR3 is given with its conserved first and last residue. D genes are given only for firm matches. Some rows mark clone size as missing; the rest say once, few, many or name a class of expanded clone.

V	J	size	D	DNA	CDR3
TRBV25-1	TRBJ1-6	-	-	TGTGCCAGCTCCATCGCGGGGGGCGCGAATTCACCCCTCCACTTT	CASSIAGGANSPLHF
TRBV5-1	TRBJ2-6	-	-	TGCGCCAGCAGCCGGATAGGGGGATCTGGGGCCAACGTCCTGACTTTC	CASSRIGGSGANVLTF
TRBV2	TRBJ2-3	-	-	TGTGCCAGCAGTGAACGGCTAACGGGAGATTTCAGCACAGATACGCAGTATTTT	CASSERLTGDFSTDTQYF
TRBV29-1	TRBJ2-7	once	-	TGCAGCGTTGCAGGGTCCTACGAGCAGTACTTC	CSVAGSYEQYF
TRBV6-5	TRBJ1-4	few	-	TGTGCCAGCAGTTCCGCGGGGGATTGGGGCGGAAAACTGTTTTTT	CASSSAGDWGGKLFF
TRBV10-3	TRBJ2-3	-	TRBD2	TGTGCCATCAGTGTCGAGCGGGGTACGCAGTATTTT	CAISVERGTQYF
TRBV5-6	TRBJ2-5	-	TRBD2	TGTGCCAGCACCGGTGGTTGGCGGGAGGGTTTACGAGAGACCCAGTACTTC	CASTGGWREGLRETQYF
TRBV7-8	TRBJ1-5	-	TRBD1	TGTGCCAGCAGCTCCCTGACCTGGACAGGGGGAATAAGTAGCAATCAGCCCCAGCATTTT	CASSSLTWTGGISSNQPQHF
TRBV7-6	TRBJ2-7	-	-	TGTGCCAGCAGCTTAGAGGGGGGTGGACTCTCCTACGAGCAGTACTTC	CASSLEGGGLSYEQYF
TRBV19	TRBJ1-5	-	TRBD1	TGTGCCAGTAGCCGGCCGGGACAGAATAGCAATCAGCCCCAGCATTTT	CASSRPGQNSNQPQHF
TRBV7-6	TRBJ2-5	-	-	TGTGCCAGCAGCTTTGGCAGGGAGGAGACCCAGTACTTC	CASSFGREETQYF
TRBV7-2	TRBJ2-1	-	TRBD2	TGTGCCAGCAGCTTAGGTAGCGGGGGGAACAATGAGCAGTTCTTC	CASSLGSGGNNEQFF
TRBV7-2	TRBJ2-1	-	-	TGTGCCAGCAGCCCATGGGAGTCAACGTACAATGAGCAGTTCTTC	CASSPWESTYNEQFF
TRBV7-8	TRBJ2-2	-	-	TGTGCCAGCACCCCGTGGGGAAACACCGGGGAGCTGTTTTTT	CASTPWGNTGELFF
TRBV6-5	TRBJ2-2	-	-	TGTGCCAGCAGTTATATACCCCGTTCCGGGGAGCTGTTTTTT	CASSYIPRSGELFF
TRBV10-3	TRBJ1-2	-	-	TGTGCCATCAGGGAAACAGCCACAAATGGCTACACCTTC	CAIRETATNGYTF
TRBV13	TRBJ2-3	-	-	TGTGCCAGCAGCCAAGTCACAGATACGCAGTATTTT	CASSQVTDTQYF
TRBV28	TRBJ2-7	-	TRBD2	TGTGCCAGCAGTTTGATCGGCCTAGCGGGCACCTACGAGCAGTACTTC	CASSLIGLAGTYEQYF
TRBV15	TRBJ1-5	-	TRBD1	TGTGCCACCAGCAGAAACCGGGACAGGGTAAATCAGCCCCAGCATTTT	CATSRNRDRVNQPQHF
TRBV18	TRBJ2-5	-	-	TGTGCCAGCTCACCTGCATTACAAGAGACCCAGTACTTC	CASSPALQETQYF
TRBV7-8	TRBJ2-3	-	-	TGTGCCAGCAGCTTAGACTATAGCACAGATACGCAGTATTTT	CASSLDYSTDTQYF
TRBV28	TRBJ2-2	once	-	TGTGCCAGCAGTTTACTTTCGACCGGGGAGCTGTTTTTT	CASSLLSTGELFF
TRBV7-5	TRBJ2-7	-	-	TGTGCCAGAAGCCCAGAAGGTAGGGTGGGAGGGGGCAAAAACGAGCAGTACTTC	CARSPEGRVGGGKNEQYF
TRBV10-1	TRBJ2-7	-	-	TGCGCCAGCAGCGCGAACCACAATCTCGAGCAGTACTTC	CASSANHNLEQYF
TRBV5-3	TRBJ1-1	-	TRBD1	TGTGCCAGAAGCAAGGAGACAGGGCACGAGGCTAACACTGAAGCTTTCTTT	CARSKETGHEANTEAFF
TRBV19	TRBJ2-7	-	TRBD1	TGTGCCAGCGCAATCTCCGGGACAGGGCTCAACGAGCAGTACTTC	CASAISGTGLNEQYF
TRBV4-1	TRBJ2-5	-	-	TGCGCCAGCAGCCAAGATACCCAGGAGACAGGCCGTGGGACCCAGTACTTC	CASSQDTQETGRGTQYF
TRBV11-2	TRBJ2-3	-	-	TGTGCCAGCTCGTCCGGGATGGCAGATACGCAGTATTTT	CASSSGMADTQYF
TRBV16	TRBJ2-7	once	TRBD1	TGTGCCAGCAGCCTCAGAATATCCGGGACAGGGGTATCCTACGAGCAGTACTTC	CASSLRISGTGVSYEQYF
TRBV28	TRBJ2-7	-	TRBD1	TGTGCCAGCAGTTTTGGGGACAGGGAGGTCTACGAGCAGTACTTC	CASSFGDREVYEQYF
TRBV7-9	TRBJ2-3	-	-	TGTGCCAGCAGCGCAGCGGGCGGTGGGGCAGATACGCAGTATTTT	CASSAAGGGADTQYF
TRBV11-2	TRBJ2-5	-	-	TGTGCCAGCAACCGGGACATCAACCAAGAGACCCAGTACTTC	CASNRDINQETQYF
TRBV5-1	TRBJ1-4	-	-	TGCGCCAGCAGCTTATGGGACGGAATTGGCGAAAAACTGTTTTTT	CASSLWDGIGEKLFF
TRBV7-3	TRBJ2-3	-	TRBD2	TGTGCCAGCAGCTGGGGACTAACTAACACAGATACGCAGTATTTT	CASSWGLTNTDTQYF